This T cell receptor (beta chain) was sequenced in a study of blood T cells in healthy people across ages. This clonotype has a handful of counts. Alongside a J-beta primer mix, a sample-barcoded 5' primer served in a second PCR lasting about 7 to 12 cycles. Each cDNA molecule was tagged by a template-switch adaptor that had 12 random nucleotides. MiXCR, applied by TCRdb to the 5' RACE reads, yields one record per CDR3 protein. The sample comprises a few hundred thousand distinct CDR3 sequences, about 25% of which are singletons, and 18% rests with the top ten. Each sample yielded at least 6.5 million isolated PBMCs. There were at least 5.5 micrograms of total RNA extracted from every sample. Germline-derived CDR1 and CDR2 are DFQATT and SNEGSKA (reference sequence). The V segment lost 6 bases and the J segment 12 bases; nucleotides outside the gene matches: 9. This CDR3 comprises 13 residues.

The sequence derives from a woman in her 70s in good health. Sequencing was carried out using blood. The genes are TRBV20-1 and TRBJ1-6, with 9 bases that match TRBD1. The CDR3 spells CSARRTGEGPLHF. In DNA form, the CDR3 reads TGCAGTGCAAGGAGGACAGGGGAAGGACCCCTCCACTTT.